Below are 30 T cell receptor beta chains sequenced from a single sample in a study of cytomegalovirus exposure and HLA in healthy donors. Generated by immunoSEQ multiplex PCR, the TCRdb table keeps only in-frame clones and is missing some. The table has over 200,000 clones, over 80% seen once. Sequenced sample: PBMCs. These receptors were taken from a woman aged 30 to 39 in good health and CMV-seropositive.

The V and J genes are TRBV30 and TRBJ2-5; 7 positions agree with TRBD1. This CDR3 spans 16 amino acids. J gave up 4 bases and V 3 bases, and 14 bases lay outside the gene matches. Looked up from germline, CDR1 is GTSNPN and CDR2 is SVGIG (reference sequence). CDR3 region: CAWRMVDRAAGETQYF. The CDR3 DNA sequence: TGTGCCTGGAGGATGGTAGACAGGGCAGCTGGAGAGACCCAGTACTTC.

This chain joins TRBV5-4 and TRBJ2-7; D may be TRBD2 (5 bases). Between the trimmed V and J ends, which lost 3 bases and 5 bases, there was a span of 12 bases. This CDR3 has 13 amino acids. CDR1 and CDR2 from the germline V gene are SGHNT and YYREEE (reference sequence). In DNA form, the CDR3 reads TGTGCCAGCAGCTCTGACTATAGCCACGAGCAGTACTTC. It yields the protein CASSSDYSHEQYF.

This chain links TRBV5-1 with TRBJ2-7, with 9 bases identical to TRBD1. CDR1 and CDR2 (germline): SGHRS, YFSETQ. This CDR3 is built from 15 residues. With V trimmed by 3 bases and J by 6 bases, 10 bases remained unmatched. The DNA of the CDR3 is TGCGCCAGCAGCTCGGTGACAGGGGGGACACCCGAGCAGTACTTC. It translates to CASSSVTGGTPEQYF.

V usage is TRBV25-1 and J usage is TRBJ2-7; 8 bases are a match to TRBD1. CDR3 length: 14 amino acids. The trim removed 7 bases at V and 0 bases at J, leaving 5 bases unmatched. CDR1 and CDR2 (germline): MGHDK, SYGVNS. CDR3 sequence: CASTTGTGSYEQYF. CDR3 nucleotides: TGTGCCAGCACTACCGGGACAGGCTCCTACGAGCAGTACTTC.

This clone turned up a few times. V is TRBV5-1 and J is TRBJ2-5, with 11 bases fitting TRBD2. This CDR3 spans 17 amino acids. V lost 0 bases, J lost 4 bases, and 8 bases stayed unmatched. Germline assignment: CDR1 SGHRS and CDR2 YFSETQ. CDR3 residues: CASSLDPVAGGGETQYF. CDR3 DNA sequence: TGCGCCAGCAGCTTGGATCCCGTAGCGGGAGGGGGAGAGACCCAGTACTTC.

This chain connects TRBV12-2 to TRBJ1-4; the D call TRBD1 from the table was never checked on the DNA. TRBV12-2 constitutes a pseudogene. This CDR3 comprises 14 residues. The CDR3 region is CASRLGQVDEKLFF. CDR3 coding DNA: TGTGCAAGTCGCTTAGGACAGGTTGATGAAAAACTGTTTTTT.

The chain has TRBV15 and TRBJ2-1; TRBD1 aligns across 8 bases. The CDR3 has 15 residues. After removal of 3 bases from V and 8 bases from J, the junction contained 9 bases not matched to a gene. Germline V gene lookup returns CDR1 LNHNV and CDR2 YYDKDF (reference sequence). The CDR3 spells CATSSRDQGQDEQFF. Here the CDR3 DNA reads TGTGCCACCAGCAGCCGGGACCAGGGACAGGATGAGCAGTTCTTC.

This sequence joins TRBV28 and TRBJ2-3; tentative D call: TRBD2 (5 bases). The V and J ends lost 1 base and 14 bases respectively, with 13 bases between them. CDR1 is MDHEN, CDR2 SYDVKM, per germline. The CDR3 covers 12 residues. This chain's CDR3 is CASSLFSGLGYF. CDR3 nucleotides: TGTGCCAGCAGTTTATTTTCGGGGTTGGGGTATTTT.

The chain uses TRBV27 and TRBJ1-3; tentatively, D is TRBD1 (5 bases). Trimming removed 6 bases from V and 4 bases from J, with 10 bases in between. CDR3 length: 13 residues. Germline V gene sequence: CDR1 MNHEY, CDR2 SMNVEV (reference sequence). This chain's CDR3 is CASRRWGGNTIYF. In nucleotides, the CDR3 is TGTGCCAGCAGGAGGTGGGGCGGAAACACCATATATTTT.

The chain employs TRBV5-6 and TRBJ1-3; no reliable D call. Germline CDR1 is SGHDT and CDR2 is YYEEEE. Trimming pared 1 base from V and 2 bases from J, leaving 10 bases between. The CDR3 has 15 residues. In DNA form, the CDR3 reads TGTGCCAGCAGCTTGACGGCAGGCGCTGGAAACACCATATATTTT. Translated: CASSLTAGAGNTIYF. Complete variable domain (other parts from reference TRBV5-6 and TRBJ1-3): DAGVTQSPTHLIKTRGQQVTLRCSPKSGHDTVSWYQQALGQGPQFIFQYYEEEERQRGNFPDRFSGHQFPNYSSELNVNALLLGDSALYLCASSLTAGAGNTIYFGEGSWLTVV.

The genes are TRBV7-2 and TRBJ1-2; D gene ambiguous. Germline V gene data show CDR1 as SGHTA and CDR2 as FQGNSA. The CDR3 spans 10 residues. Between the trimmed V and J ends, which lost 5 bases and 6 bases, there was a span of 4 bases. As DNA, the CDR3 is TGTGCCAGCAGCCCCGATGGCTACACCTTC. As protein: CASSPDGYTF.

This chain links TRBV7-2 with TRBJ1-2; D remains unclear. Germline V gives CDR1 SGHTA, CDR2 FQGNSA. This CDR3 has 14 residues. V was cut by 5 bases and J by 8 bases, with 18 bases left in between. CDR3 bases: TGTGCCAGCAGCCCGAAGGCCGGGTCCAGCGGCTACACCTTC. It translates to CASSPKAGSSGYTF.

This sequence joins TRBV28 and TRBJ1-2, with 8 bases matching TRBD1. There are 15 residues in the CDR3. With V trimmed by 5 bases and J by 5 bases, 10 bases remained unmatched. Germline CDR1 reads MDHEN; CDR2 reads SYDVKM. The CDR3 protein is CASSLQTGGGYGYTF. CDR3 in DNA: TGTGCCAGCAGTCTTCAAACAGGGGGAGGGTATGGCTACACCTTC.

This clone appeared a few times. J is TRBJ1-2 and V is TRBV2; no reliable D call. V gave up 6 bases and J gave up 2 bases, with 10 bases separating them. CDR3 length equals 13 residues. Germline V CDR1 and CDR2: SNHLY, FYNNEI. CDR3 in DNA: TGTGCCAGCAGCGTTACACAGAACTATGGCTACACCTTC. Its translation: CASSVTQNYGYTF. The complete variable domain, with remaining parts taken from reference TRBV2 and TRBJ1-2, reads EPEVTQTPSHQVTQMGQEVILRCVPISNHLYFYWYRQILGQKVEFLVSFYNNEISEKSEIFDDQFSVERPDGSNFTLKIRSTKLEDSAMYFCASSVTQNYGYTFGSGTRLTVV.

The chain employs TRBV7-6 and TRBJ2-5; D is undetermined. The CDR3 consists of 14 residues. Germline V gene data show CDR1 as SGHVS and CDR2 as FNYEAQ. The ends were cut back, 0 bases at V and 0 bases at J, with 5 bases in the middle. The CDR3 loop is CASSLALHQETQYF. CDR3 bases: TGTGCCAGCAGCTTAGCGTTACACCAAGAGACCCAGTACTTC. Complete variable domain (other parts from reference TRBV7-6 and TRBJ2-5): GAGVSQSPRYKVTKRGQDVALRCDPISGHVSLYWYRQALGQGPEFLTYFNYEAQQDKSGLPNDRFSAERPEGSISTLTIQRTEQRDSAMYRCASSLALHQETQYFGPGTRLLVL.

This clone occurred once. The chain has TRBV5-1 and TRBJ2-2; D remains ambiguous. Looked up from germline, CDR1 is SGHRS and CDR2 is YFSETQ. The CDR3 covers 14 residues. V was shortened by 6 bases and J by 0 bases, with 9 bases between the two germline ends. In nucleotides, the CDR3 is TGCGCCAGCAACAGCCCGACGAACACCGGGGAGCTGTTTTTT. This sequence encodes CASNSPTNTGELFF.

The CDR3 reads CAIQGGEQYF. The CDR3 DNA is TGTGCCATCCAGGGGGGGGAGCAGTACTTC. The chain has TRBV7-9 and TRBJ2-7, with D perhaps being TRBD1 or TRBD2 (7 bases each). V shed 10 bases and J shed 7 bases, with 11 bases lying between them. CDR3 size: 10 residues. CDR1 is SEHNR, CDR2 FQNEAQ, per germline (reference sequence).

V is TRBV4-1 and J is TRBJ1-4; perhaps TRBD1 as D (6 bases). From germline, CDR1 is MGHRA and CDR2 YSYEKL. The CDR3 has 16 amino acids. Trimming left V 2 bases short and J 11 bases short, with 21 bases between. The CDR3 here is CASSQHPAGTSEKLFF. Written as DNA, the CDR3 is TGCGCCAGCAGCCAACACCCGGCAGGGACAAGTGAGAAACTGTTTTTT.

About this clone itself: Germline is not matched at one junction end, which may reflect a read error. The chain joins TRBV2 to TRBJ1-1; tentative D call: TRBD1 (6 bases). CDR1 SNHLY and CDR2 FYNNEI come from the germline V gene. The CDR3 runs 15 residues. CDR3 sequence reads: CASREGGYRDTEAFF. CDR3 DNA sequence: TGTGCCAGCAGGGAAGGGGGATACCGAGATACTGAAGCTTTCTTT. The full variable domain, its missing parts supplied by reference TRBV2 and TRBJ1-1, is EPEVTQTPSHQVTQMGQEVILRCVPISNHLYFYWYRQILGQKVEFLVSFYNNEISEKSEIFDDQFSVERPDGSNFTLKIRSTKLEDSAMYFCASREGGYRDTEAFFGQGTRLTVV.

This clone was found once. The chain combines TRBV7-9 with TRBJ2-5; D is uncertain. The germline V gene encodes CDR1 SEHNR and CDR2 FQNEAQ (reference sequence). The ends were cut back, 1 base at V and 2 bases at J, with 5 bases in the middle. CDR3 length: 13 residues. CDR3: CASSLVQQETQYF. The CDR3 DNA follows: TGTGCCAGCAGCTTAGTTCAACAAGAGACCCAGTACTTC.

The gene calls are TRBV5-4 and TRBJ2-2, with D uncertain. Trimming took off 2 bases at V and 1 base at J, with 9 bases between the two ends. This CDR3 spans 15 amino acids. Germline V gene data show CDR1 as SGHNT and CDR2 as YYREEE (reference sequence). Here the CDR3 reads CASSFLNENTGELFF. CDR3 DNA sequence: TGTGCCAGCAGCTTCCTAAATGAGAACACCGGGGAGCTGTTTTTT.

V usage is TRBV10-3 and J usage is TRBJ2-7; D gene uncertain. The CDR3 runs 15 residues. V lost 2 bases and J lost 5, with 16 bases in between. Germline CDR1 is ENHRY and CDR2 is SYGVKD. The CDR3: CAISEGSPGRNEQYF. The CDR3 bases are TGTGCCATCAGTGAGGGTTCCCCAGGCAGGAACGAGCAGTACTTC.

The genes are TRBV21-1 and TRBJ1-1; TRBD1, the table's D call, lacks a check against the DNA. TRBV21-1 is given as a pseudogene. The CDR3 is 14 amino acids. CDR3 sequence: CASSAGQGYTEAFF. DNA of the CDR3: TGTGCCAGCAGCGCCGGACAGGGCTACACTGAAGCTTTCTTT.

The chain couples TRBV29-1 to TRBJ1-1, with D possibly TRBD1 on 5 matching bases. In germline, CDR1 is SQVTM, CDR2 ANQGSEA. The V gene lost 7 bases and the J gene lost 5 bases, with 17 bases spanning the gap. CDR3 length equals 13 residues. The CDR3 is CSASRLGETEAFF. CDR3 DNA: TGCAGCGCATCCCGCTTGGGGGAGACTGAAGCTTTCTTT. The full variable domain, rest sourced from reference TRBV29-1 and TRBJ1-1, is SAVISQKPSRDICQRGTSLTIQCQVDSQVTMMFWYRQQPGQSLTLIATANQGSEATYESGFVIDKFPISRPNLTFSTLTVSNMSPEDSSIYLCSASRLGETEAFFGQGTRLTVV.

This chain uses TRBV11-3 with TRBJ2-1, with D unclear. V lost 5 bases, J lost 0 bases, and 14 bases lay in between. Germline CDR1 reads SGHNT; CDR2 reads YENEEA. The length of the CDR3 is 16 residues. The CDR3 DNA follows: TGTGCCAGCAGCCCCTGGTTGCGTAGCTCCTACAATGAGCAGTTCTTC. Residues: CASSPWLRSSYNEQFF.

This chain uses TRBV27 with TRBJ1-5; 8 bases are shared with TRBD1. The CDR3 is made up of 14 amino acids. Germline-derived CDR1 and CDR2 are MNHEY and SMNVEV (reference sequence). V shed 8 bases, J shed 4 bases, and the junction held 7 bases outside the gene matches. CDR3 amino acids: CASRSHRGNQPQHF. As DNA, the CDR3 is TGTGCCAGCCGGAGCCACAGGGGGAATCAGCCCCAGCATTTT.

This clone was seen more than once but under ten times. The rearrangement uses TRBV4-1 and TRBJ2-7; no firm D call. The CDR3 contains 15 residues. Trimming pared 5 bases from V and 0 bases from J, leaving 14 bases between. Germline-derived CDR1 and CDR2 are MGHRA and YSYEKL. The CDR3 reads CASSSPGASSYEQYF. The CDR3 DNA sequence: TGCGCCAGCAGCTCACCAGGCGCCAGCTCCTACGAGCAGTACTTC.

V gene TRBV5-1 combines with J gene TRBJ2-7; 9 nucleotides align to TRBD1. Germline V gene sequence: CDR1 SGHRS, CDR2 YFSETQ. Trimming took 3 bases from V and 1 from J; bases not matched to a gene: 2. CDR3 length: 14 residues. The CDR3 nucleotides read TGCGCCAGCAGCTCCGGACAGGGGTCCTACGAGCAGTACTTC. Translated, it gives CASSSGQGSYEQYF. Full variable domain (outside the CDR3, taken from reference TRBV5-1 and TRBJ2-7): KAGVTQTPRYLIKTRGQQVTLSCSPISGHRSVSWYQQTPGQGLQFLFEYFSETQRNKGNFPGRFSGRQFSNSRSEMNVSTLELGDSALYLCASSSGQGSYEQYFGPGTRLTVT.

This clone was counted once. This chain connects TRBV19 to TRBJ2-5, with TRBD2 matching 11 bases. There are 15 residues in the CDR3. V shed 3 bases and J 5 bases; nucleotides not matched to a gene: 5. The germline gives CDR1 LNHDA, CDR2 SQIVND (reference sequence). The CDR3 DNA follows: TGTGCCAGTAGTATTAGCGGGAGGGCACGTGAGACCCAGTACTTC. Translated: CASSISGRARETQYF.

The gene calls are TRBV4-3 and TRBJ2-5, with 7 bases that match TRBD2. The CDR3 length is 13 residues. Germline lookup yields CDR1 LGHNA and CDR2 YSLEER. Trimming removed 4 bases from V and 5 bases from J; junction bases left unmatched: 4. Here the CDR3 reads CASSPQGGETQYF. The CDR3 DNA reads TGCGCCAGCAGCCCTCAGGGAGGGGAGACCCAGTACTTC.